These 14 T cell receptor beta chains came from one sample sequenced in a study of T cells in Graves' hyperthyroidism and ophthalmopathy. Amplified regions were TCR beta CDR3 sequences from RNA transcripts. The study used the HTBI primer set for a first-round RT-PCR of the TCR CDR3. TCRdb fed the multiplex PCR reads into MiXCR, producing one record per CDR3 protein. The sample contains approximately 370,000 distinct CDR3 sequences, about a sixth of which appear only once. Material for sequencing was blood. The receptor source for this set is a woman aged 25 to 39 with Graves' hyperthyroidism that later progressed to Graves' ophthalmopathy.

There are many counts of this clonotype. V and J are TRBV3-1 and TRBJ1-5, with D tentatively TRBD1 (6 bases). The CDR3 covers 19 residues. In germline, CDR1 is LGHDT, CDR2 YNNKEL (reference sequence). Trimming took 4 bases from V and 0 from J, leaving 22 bases between them. CDR3: CASSPNRDIERNSNQPQHF. The CDR3 region has the DNA TGTGCCAGCAGCCCTAATCGGGACATCGAGCGCAATAGCAATCAGCCCCAGCATTTT.

The V and J genes are TRBV12-3 or TRBV12-4 and TRBJ1-2; D unclear. There are 11 residues in the CDR3. Between the trimmed V and J ends, which lost 6 bases and 8 bases, there was a span of 10 bases. The CDR3 nucleotides are TGTGCCAGCAGCCCCGGCATGGGCTACACCTTC. Translating it yields CASSPGMGYTF.

The V and J genes are TRBV19 and TRBJ2-3, with D unresolved. Germline loops: CDR1 LNHDA, CDR2 SQIVND (reference sequence). The CDR3 extends over 13 amino acids. V was shortened by 7 bases and J by 2 bases, with 10 bases between the two germline ends. Here the CDR3 DNA reads TGTGCCAGTATGACTCTATTCACAGATACGCAGTATTTT. Protein: CASMTLFTDTQYF.

This clonotype was recorded at least ten times. The genes are TRBV2 and TRBJ1-1, with D uncertain. Deletions cut 4 bases from V and 0 bases from J, with 6 bases between. The CDR3 is 13 amino acids. CDR1 and CDR2 from the germline V gene are SNHLY and FYNNEI. The CDR3 protein is CASSVSLNTEAFF. CDR3 in DNA: TGTGCCAGCAGTGTCAGTTTGAACACTGAAGCTTTCTTT.

The chain employs TRBV4-1 and TRBJ1-1; 9 bases are a match to TRBD1. V shed 4 bases, J shed 1 base, and the junction held 4 bases outside the gene matches. The CDR3 contains 15 residues. The germline gives CDR1 MGHRA, CDR2 YSYEKL. CDR3 nucleotides: TGCGCCAGCAGCCTCAAGGGACAGGGGAACACTGAAGCTTTCTTT. The encoded protein is CASSLKGQGNTEAFF.

The chain joins TRBV7-8 to TRBJ1-4; D call uncertain. This CDR3 has 16 amino acids. Per the germline V gene, CDR1 is SGHVS and CDR2 is FQNEAQ. Trimming took 5 bases from V and 7 from J, leaving 20 bases between them. The CDR3 sequence: CASSRRGPAHLEKLFF. CDR3 nucleotide sequence: TGTGCCAGCAGCAGGAGAGGACCAGCCCACCTTGAAAAACTGTTTTTT.

This clonotype was counted at least ten times. The chain has TRBV6-1 and TRBJ1-1, with TRBD1 matching over 7 bases. V was clipped by 7 bases and J by 2 bases; unmatched bases: 7. The CDR3 loop spans 14 amino acids. Germline V gene data show CDR1 as MNHNS and CDR2 as SASEGT. The CDR3 bases are TGTGCCAGCAACCCTGGGACAGCTAACACTGAAGCTTTCTTT. Protein product: CASNPGTANTEAFF.

This clonotype was found a few times. This rearrangement joins TRBV7-2 to TRBJ1-2; TRBD1 might be the D (5 bases). Germline assignment: CDR1 SGHTA and CDR2 FQGNSA. Deletions cut 5 bases from V and 4 bases from J, with 11 bases between. The CDR3 loop spans 13 amino acids. The CDR3 is CASSKGVGYGYTF. CDR3 coding DNA: TGTGCCAGCAGCAAAGGGGTCGGCTATGGCTACACCTTC.

The rearrangement uses TRBV19 and TRBJ2-5, with 9 positions matching TRBD1. This CDR3 is 14 amino acids long. J lost 5 bases, V lost 4 bases, and 5 bases had no gene match. CDR1 LNHDA and CDR2 SQIVND come from the germline V gene (reference sequence). CDR3 in amino acids: CASSRGQGWETQYF. CDR3 sequence (DNA): TGTGCCAGTAGTAGGGGACAGGGTTGGGAGACCCAGTACTTC.

This chain connects TRBV27 to TRBJ1-6; TRBD1 is a possible D gene (6 bases). Trimming left V 6 bases short and J 7 bases short, with 13 bases between. CDR1 is MNHEY and CDR2 is SMNVEV in the germline V gene (reference sequence). CDR3 length equals 14 residues. CDR3 sequence reads: CASRTGRGNSPLHF. The CDR3 DNA reads TGTGCCAGCAGAACAGGGAGGGGGAATTCACCCCTCCACTTT.

The rearrangement links TRBV11-3 to TRBJ2-3; tentatively, D is TRBD2 (6 bases). CDR1 and CDR2 from the germline V gene are SGHNT and YENEEA. Between the trimmed V and J ends, which lost 5 bases and 4 bases, there was a span of 19 bases. The CDR3 is 16 amino acids. The CDR3 here is CASSPRTGGGADTQYF. In DNA form, the CDR3 reads TGTGCCAGCAGCCCGCGGACCGGTGGAGGGGCAGATACGCAGTATTTT.

This clonotype occurred many times. This chain connects TRBV10-3 to TRBJ1-3; 10 bases match TRBD1. CDR1 and CDR2 from the germline V gene are ENHRY and SYGVKD. V was pared by 6 bases and J by 3 bases, with 5 bases of the junction left unmatched. This CDR3 contains 15 residues. The CDR3 coding sequence is TGTGCCATCAGAACGGACAGGGGGTATGGAAACACCATATATTTT. Its translation: CAIRTDRGYGNTIYF.

This clonotype was observed at least ten times. V is TRBV27 and J is TRBJ1-5; D is ambiguous. In germline, CDR1 is MNHEY, CDR2 SMNVEV (reference sequence). The CDR3 contains 14 residues. V was trimmed by 5 bases and J by 2 bases, leaving 10 bases between them. CDR3 DNA sequence: TGTGCCAGCAGTCCCGGACTGGGCAATCAGCCCCAGCATTTT. It translates to CASSPGLGNQPQHF.

This clonotype was recorded at least ten times. The chain uses TRBV5-1 and TRBJ1-3; weak D call: TRBD1 (5 bases). The ends were cut back, 1 base at V and 0 bases at J, with 8 bases in the middle. The CDR3 loop spans 15 amino acids. CDR1 and CDR2 from the germline V gene are SGHRS and YFSETQ. Here the CDR3 reads CASSLIGGSGNTIYF. In DNA, the CDR3 is TGCGCCAGCAGCTTGATTGGGGGCTCTGGAAACACCATATATTTT.